The 6 T cell receptor beta chains below come from one sample, sequenced in a study of T cells after yellow fever vaccination. TCRdb processed the 5' RACE reads anew with MiXCR; each CDR3 protein has one entry. The sample shows 100,000 to 150,000 distinct CDR3 sequences, 12% to 15% of them seen only once. The sequencing here drew on CD8+ T cells sorted from PBMCs, taken 5 days after the yellow fever booster vaccination. These receptors all stem from a man younger than 35 who received the YFV17D yellow fever vaccine.

This clonotype was counted at least ten times. The gene calls are TRBV7-2 and TRBJ2-1; no clear D. CDR3 length: 13 amino acids. V lost 0 bases and J 6 bases, leaving 6 bases between the germline ends. Germline assignment: CDR1 SGHTA and CDR2 FQGNSA. The CDR3 loop reads CASSLASINEQFF. The CDR3 nucleotides are TGTGCCAGCAGCTTAGCGTCGATCAATGAGCAGTTCTTC.

There are many counts of this clonotype. The chain links TRBV10-3 to TRBJ2-5; TRBD2 matches at 8 bases. The CDR3 totals 15 residues. The V gene's germline CDR1 is ENHRY and CDR2 SYGVKD. The V segment lost 7 bases and the J segment 5 bases; nucleotides outside the gene matches: 12. CDR3 DNA: TGTGCCATCAATGGGGATAGCGGGGATGACGAGACCCAGTACTTC. It codes for CAINGDSGDDETQYF.

This clonotype was seen a few times. The chain joins TRBV27 to TRBJ2-7, with 7 bases identical to TRBD2. Germline assignment: CDR1 MNHEY and CDR2 SMNVEV (reference sequence). With 5 bases clipped from V and 1 base from J, the junction kept 8 bases outside the gene matches. CDR3 size: 15 residues. The CDR3 protein is CASSLSSGPSYEQYV. The CDR3 bases are TGTGCCAGCAGTCTCTCTAGCGGCCCTTCCTACGAGCAGTACGTC.

The J gene is TRBJ1-1, the V gene TRBV6-5, with a tentative D call TRBD1 (5 bases). The CDR3 is 13 amino acids. Trimming shortened V by 7 bases and J by 0 bases, and 9 bases separated the two germline ends. Germline assignment: CDR1 MNHEY and CDR2 SVGAGI. The CDR3 region has the DNA TGTGCCAGCACTCCGGGGCTGAACACTGAAGCTTTCTTT. This encodes CASTPGLNTEAFF.

About this clonotype: A single base separates this from a much larger clone, so it may be a read error. V usage is TRBV9 and J usage is TRBJ2-3; perhaps D is TRBD1 or TRBD2 (5 bases each). The CDR3 runs 15 residues. Germline lookup yields CDR1 SGDLS and CDR2 YYNGEE. V was trimmed by 3 bases and J by 4 bases, leaving 15 bases between them. The CDR3 DNA is TGTGCCAGCAGCGCCCCCTGGGGGAGCTCAGATACGCAGTATTTT. Its protein product is CASSAPWGSSDTQYF.

About this clonotype: The junction and the germline gene differ at one end; a read error may be behind it. The rearrangement joins TRBV29-1 to TRBJ2-3; D possibly corresponds to TRBD2 (7 bases). This CDR3 has 11 residues. Germline V lookup: CDR1 SQVTM, CDR2 ANQGSEA. CDR3 sequence (DNA): TGCAGCGTTGATGAGGGGGGGCCGGTCTGTTTT. It translates to CSVDEGGPVCF.